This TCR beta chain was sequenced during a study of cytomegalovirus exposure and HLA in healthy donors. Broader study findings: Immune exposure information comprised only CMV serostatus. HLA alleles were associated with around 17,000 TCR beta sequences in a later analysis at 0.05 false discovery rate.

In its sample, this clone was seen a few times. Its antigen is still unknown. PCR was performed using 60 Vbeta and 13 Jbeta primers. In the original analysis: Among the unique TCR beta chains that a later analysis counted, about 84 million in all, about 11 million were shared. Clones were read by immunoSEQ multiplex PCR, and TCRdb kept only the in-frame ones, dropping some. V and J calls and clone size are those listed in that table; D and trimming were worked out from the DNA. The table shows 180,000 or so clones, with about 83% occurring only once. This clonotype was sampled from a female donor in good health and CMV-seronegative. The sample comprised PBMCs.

DNA for the CDR3: TGCGCCAGCAGCGTGACAGTCACCGGGGAGCTGTTTTTT. This codes for CASSVTVTGELFF. This sequence joins TRBV5-1 and TRBJ2-2; TRBD1 might be the D (5 bases). Germline-derived CDR1 and CDR2 are SGHRS and YFSETQ. The ends were cut back, 4 bases at V and 4 bases at J, with 8 bases in the middle. The CDR3 is made up of 13 amino acids. Variable domain in full (rest from reference TRBV5-1 and TRBJ2-2): KAGVTQTPRYLIKTRGQQVTLSCSPISGHRSVSWYQQTPGQGLQFLFEYFSETQRNKGNFPGRFSGRQFSNSRSEMNVSTLELGDSALYLCASSVTVTGELFFGEGSRLTVL.